These 28 T cell receptor beta chains originate from one sample sequenced in a study of long-term antiretroviral therapy in people with HIV. The authors ran the immunoSEQ assay, v3.0, at survey level. Profiling relied on immunoSEQ multiplex PCR, and the TCRdb table lists in-frame clones only, not all of them. Among nearly 11,000 clones listed, about 88% were seen once. The sequenced sample was unsorted PBMCs, obtained about 7 years after starting antiretroviral therapy. The source is a middle-aged man with HIV.

The chain carries TRBV30 and TRBJ2-7; 8 nucleotides line up with TRBD1. V lost 2 bases, J lost 5 bases, and 8 bases stayed unmatched. From germline, CDR1 is GTSNPN and CDR2 SVGIG (reference sequence). This CDR3 is built from 14 residues. In nucleotides, the CDR3 is TGTGCCTGGAGTAGCGGAACGACAGGGGACGAGCAGTACTTC. Translation gives CAWSSGTTGDEQYF.

This rearrangement joins TRBV5-8 to TRBJ2-3, with 14 bases that match TRBD2. Germline CDR1 is SGHTS and CDR2 is YDEGEE. The V gene end was trimmed by 4 bases and the J gene end by 5 bases; junction bases not matched to a gene: 6. The CDR3 runs 16 residues. The CDR3 DNA reads as TGTGCCAGCAGCACGGGACTAGCGGGGGCAGGAGATACGCAGTATTTT. This sequence encodes CASSTGLAGAGDTQYF.

The chain carries TRBV6-5 and TRBJ2-7; D perhaps matches TRBD2 (5 bases). The CDR3 is made up of 15 amino acids. V was cut by 2 bases and J by 7 bases, with 18 bases left in between. Per the germline V gene, CDR1 is MNHEY and CDR2 is SVGAGI. CDR3 DNA: TGTGCCAGCAGTTACCGGGATCCGGGAAACTGGGAGCAGTACTTC. It specifies CASSYRDPGNWEQYF.

The rearrangement links TRBV7-2 to TRBJ1-1, with 7 bases fitting TRBD1. V was clipped by 2 bases and J by 4 bases; unmatched bases: 7. Germline V gives CDR1 SGHTA, CDR2 FQGNSA. The length of the CDR3 is 15 residues. In DNA, the CDR3 is TGTGCCAGCAGCTTAATCGCAGGGGGGACCACTGAAGCTTTCTTT. It encodes CASSLIAGGTTEAFF.

The chain uses TRBV19 and TRBJ1-2; TRBD1 agrees at 8 bases. In germline, CDR1 is LNHDA, CDR2 SQIVND (reference sequence). V lost 6 bases to trimming and J lost 4 bases; unmatched junction nucleotides: 10. The CDR3 spans 15 residues. Here the CDR3 DNA reads TGTGCCAGTAGGAACGGGGACAGGCGGACCTATGGCTACACCTTC. This gives the protein CASRNGDRRTYGYTF.

This chain's CDR3 is CASSVGWDSNQPQHF. The CDR3 nucleotides read TGTGCCAGCAGCGTAGGATGGGATAGCAATCAGCCCCAGCATTTT. The chain couples TRBV9 to TRBJ1-5; D is unclear. V lost 0 bases, J lost 0 bases, and 7 bases lay in between. The CDR3 loop spans 15 amino acids. From germline, CDR1 is SGDLS and CDR2 YYNGEE.

This clone was detected a few times. V gene TRBV19 combines with J gene TRBJ2-1, with D possibly matching TRBD2 (6 bases). The CDR3 totals 15 residues. The V end was cut by 3 bases, the J end by 2 bases, with 11 bases between. CDR1 and CDR2 (germline): LNHDA, SQIVND (reference sequence). The CDR3, as DNA: TGTGCCAGTAGTATGGTTAGCGGTGCCTACAATGAGCAGTTCTTC. Protein: CASSMVSGAYNEQFF.

V is TRBV10-1 and J is TRBJ1-6; no clear D. V lost 3 bases, J lost 0 bases, and 15 bases lay in between. Germline loops: CDR1 WNHNN, CDR2 SYGVQD (reference sequence). This CDR3 comprises 18 residues. CDR3 in DNA: TGCGCCAGCAGTGAAAGAGGACTGTTTAGCTCCTATAATTCACCCCTCCACTTT. Protein sequence: CASSERGLFSSYNSPLHF.

This clone was observed a few times. The chain uses TRBV6-5 and TRBJ1-1; 8 bases align to TRBD1. From germline, CDR1 is MNHEY and CDR2 SVGAGI. The CDR3 is made up of 14 amino acids. V was clipped by 6 bases and J by 1 base; unmatched bases: 4. The CDR3 loop reads CASRDDRGNTEAFF. The CDR3 coding sequence is TGTGCCAGCAGGGACGACAGGGGGAACACTGAAGCTTTCTTT.

The chain has TRBV12-5 and TRBJ1-3; D ambiguous. Germline CDR1 reads LGHNT; CDR2 reads FRNRAP. With 0 bases removed from V and 8 bases from J, the gap between germline ends came to 5 bases. CDR3 length equals 12 residues. The CDR3 loop reads CASGLVLDTIYF. The CDR3 DNA sequence: TGTGCTAGTGGTTTGGTATTAGACACCATATATTTT.

The chain recombines TRBV5-6 with TRBJ2-1; 16 nucleotides align to TRBD2. V shed 4 bases and J 8 bases; nucleotides not matched to a gene: 12. The CDR3 extends over 18 amino acids. Looked up from germline, CDR1 is SGHDT and CDR2 is YYEEEE. The CDR3 region has the DNA TGTGCCAGCAGCCTCCCGGGACTAGCGGGGGGGCCTAGGGATGAGCAGTTCTTC. It translates to CASSLPGLAGGPRDEQFF.

This sequence joins TRBV30 and TRBJ2-1, with a tentative D call TRBD2 (6 bases). From germline, CDR1 is GTSNPN and CDR2 SVGIG (reference sequence). This CDR3 region has 15 residues. V was pared by 4 bases and J by 2 bases, with 15 bases between. The chain's CDR3 is CAWTHRRVPYNEQFF. CDR3 coding DNA: TGTGCCTGGACCCATAGGAGGGTTCCCTACAATGAGCAGTTCTTC.

This sequence joins TRBV6-5 and TRBJ2-3; 8 nucleotides align to TRBD1. Unmatched junction bases numbered 3, after V lost 4 bases and J lost 3 bases. CDR1 is MNHEY, CDR2 SVGAGI, per germline. This CDR3 region has 14 residues. The DNA of the CDR3 is TGTGCCAGCAGTTGGGGGACAGGAACAGATACGCAGTATTTT. It is translated as CASSWGTGTDTQYF.

The chain combines TRBV11-3 with TRBJ2-7; 8 bases match TRBD2. The ends lost 3 bases at V and 2 bases at J; junction bases unmatched: 6. This CDR3 spans 15 amino acids. Germline values: CDR1 SGHNT, CDR2 YENEEA. The CDR3, as DNA: TGTGCCAGCAGCTTGGGAGCGGGGGTTACCTACGAGCAGTACTTC. Translation gives CASSLGAGVTYEQYF.

V is TRBV27 and J is TRBJ1-5; D gene uncertain. CDR3 length: 15 amino acids. Trimming took off 3 bases at V and 2 bases at J, with 11 bases between the two ends. Germline V gene sequence: CDR1 MNHEY, CDR2 SMNVEV (reference sequence). The CDR3 loop reads CASSFSGLGNQPQHF. The CDR3 DNA reads TGTGCCAGCAGTTTTTCGGGTCTCGGCAATCAGCCCCAGCATTTT.

The J gene is TRBJ1-2, the V gene TRBV15, with D unclear. CDR1 is LNHNV, CDR2 YYDKDF, per germline (reference sequence). This CDR3 is built from 14 residues. Trimming left V 6 bases short and J 0 bases short, with 11 bases between. The CDR3 loop is CATSQRVANYGYTF. The CDR3 DNA reads TGTGCCACCAGTCAAAGGGTAGCTAACTATGGCTACACCTTC.

This chain uses TRBV19 with TRBJ2-2, with a tentative D call TRBD2 (5 bases). V dropped 0 bases and J dropped 3 bases, with 14 bases sitting between them. The CDR3 totals 17 residues. CDR1 is LNHDA and CDR2 is SQIVND in the germline V gene (reference sequence). The CDR3 is CASSIDPGIGYTGELFF. Here the CDR3 DNA reads TGTGCCAGTAGTATAGATCCCGGGATTGGGTACACCGGGGAGCTGTTTTTT.

The V gene is TRBV6-1, the J gene TRBJ2-1; D ambiguous. V lost 0 bases to trimming and J lost 4 bases, with 10 bases between them. Germline-derived CDR1 and CDR2 are MNHNS and SASEGT. CDR3 length: 15 amino acids. DNA for the CDR3: TGTGCCAGCAGTGAAGCGAGGTCCCCGTACAATGAGCAGTTCTTC. It is translated as CASSEARSPYNEQFF.

This chain connects TRBV7-9 to TRBJ1-1; D not resolved. Germline V gives CDR1 SEHNR, CDR2 FQNEAQ (reference sequence). The CDR3 extends over 13 amino acids. V was shortened by 1 base and J by 3 bases, with 6 bases between the two germline ends. CDR3 in amino acids: CASSLGDYTEAFF. CDR3 DNA: TGTGCCAGCAGCTTAGGAGATTACACTGAAGCTTTCTTT.

The chain recombines TRBV6-5 with TRBJ2-3; 11 bases fit TRBD2. Germline V gene data show CDR1 as MNHEY and CDR2 as SVGAGI. With 4 bases clipped from V and 1 base from J, the junction kept 4 bases outside the gene matches. CDR3 length: 16 residues. The CDR3 region has the DNA TGTGCCAGCAGTTCGTTGACTAGCGGGGGCACAGATACGCAGTATTTT. Translated, it gives CASSSLTSGGTDTQYF.

The rearrangement uses TRBV23-1 and TRBJ2-7, with 9 nucleotides matching TRBD1. TRBV23-1 is recorded as an ORF, its role being uncertain. J was trimmed by 4 bases and V by 0 bases; bases with no gene match: 4. This CDR3 is built from 15 residues. CDR3 nucleotide sequence: TGCGCCAGCAGTCAATCGAAGACAGGGGGTTACGAGCAGTACTTC. Its translation is CASSQSKTGGYEQYF.

J is TRBJ1-2 and V is TRBV6-4; possibly TRBD1 for D (6 bases). V was pared by 0 bases and J by 7 bases, with 18 bases between. Germline CDR1 reads MRHNA; CDR2 reads SNTAGT. There are 16 residues in the CDR3. In nucleotides, the CDR3 is TGTGCCAGCAGTGACTCGCACCCGGGACACCTCTTTGGCTACACCTTC. Translation: CASSDSHPGHLFGYTF.

This chain uses TRBV7-9 with TRBJ2-3, with no clear D. Germline V gives CDR1 SEHNR, CDR2 FQNEAQ (reference sequence). This CDR3 has 11 residues. V was clipped by 4 bases and J by 9 bases, with 8 bases between them. The CDR3 region is CASSSLETQYF. DNA of the CDR3: TGTGCCAGCAGCTCCTTAGAAACGCAGTATTTT.

This chain connects TRBV27 to TRBJ1-1; D remains ambiguous. Germline V gives CDR1 MNHEY, CDR2 SMNVEV (reference sequence). Trimming removed 6 bases at V and 0 bases at J, with 8 bases between. The CDR3 is made up of 13 amino acids. CDR3 sequence (DNA): TGTGCCAGCAGGCTAGGATTGAACACTGAAGCTTTCTTT. Amino acid sequence: CASRLGLNTEAFF.

The J gene is TRBJ1-2, the V gene TRBV5-6; tentatively, D is TRBD1 (5 bases). Trimming left V 7 bases short and J 6 bases short, with 19 bases between. Germline CDR1 and CDR2: SGHDT and YYEEEE. The CDR3 runs to 14 residues. CDR3 sequence (DNA): TGTGCCAGCCACGAATGGGGGGAGGATCATGGCTACACCTTC. Translated, it gives CASHEWGEDHGYTF.

This clone showed up just once. The chain joins TRBV11-2 to TRBJ2-3; 12 bases fit TRBD2. The CDR3 runs 15 residues. The junction had 2 bases not matched to a gene; V was cut back by 4 bases and J by 3 bases. The germline gives CDR1 SGHAT, CDR2 FQNNGV. The CDR3, as DNA: TGTGCCAGCAGCTCTCTAGCGGGGGGGACAGATACGCAGTATTTT. Its translation: CASSSLAGGTDTQYF.

This chain joins TRBV15 and TRBJ1-5; TRBD1 might be the D (5 bases). The germline CDR1 and CDR2 sequences are LNHNV and YYDKDF (reference sequence). V dropped 0 bases and J dropped 4 bases, with 10 bases sitting between them. The CDR3 has 15 amino acids. The CDR3 bases are TGTGCCACCAGCAGAGAACGTGAGGGGAATCAGCCCCAGCATTTT. Protein sequence: CATSREREGNQPQHF. The complete variable domain, with remaining parts taken from reference TRBV15 and TRBJ1-5, reads DAMVIQNPRYQVTQFGKPVTLSCSQTLNHNVMYWYQQKSSQAPKLLFHYYDKDFNNEADTPDNFQSRRPNTSFCFLDIRSPGLGDTAMYLCATSREREGNQPQHFGDGTRLSIL.

As for this clone: The junction departs from the called germline gene at one end, perhaps through a read error. The chain joins TRBV4-2 to TRBJ2-3; 16 nucleotides line up with TRBD2. CDR3 size: 16 residues. The V gene's germline CDR1 is LGHNA and CDR2 YNFKEQ. Written as DNA, the CDR3 is TGTGCCAACAGCCAAGGGACTAGCGGGGGGGCAGATACGCAGTATTTT. This encodes CANSQGTSGGADTQYF.